This is a list of T cell receptor beta chains from one sample in a study of T-cell reconstitution after alpha-beta-depleted transplantation in children. TCRdb recomputed calls from the PCR reads with MiXCR, one row per CDR3 protein. Among 700,000 or so distinct CDR3 sequences, about an eighth were seen once, and the ten largest hold 0.79%. Specimen: PBMCs, collected before TCRalphabeta/CD19-depleted stem cell transplant. These receptors were taken from a girl aged 2-10 years with congenital amegakaryocytic thrombocytopenia, due to receive a stem cell transplant. Each CDR3 is given with its conserved first and last residue.

CDR3aa,j_gene,v_gene
CASSLHETVAFF,TRBJ1-1,TRBV12-3/TRBV12-4
CASSLIGGGGNTIYF,TRBJ1-3,TRBV5-1
CASSRTTFPYEQYF,TRBJ2-7,TRBV4-1
CSPYSGISYNEQFF,TRBJ2-1,TRBV20-1
CASTQGGQGKSPLHF,TRBJ1-6,TRBV5-1
CASSPVLGGTQYF,TRBJ2-5,TRBV27
CATSRQGQGSYEQYF,TRBJ2-7,TRBV15
CASTPRRDRRAYEQYF,TRBJ2-7,TRBV6-1
CSARDSPKGNSPLHF,TRBJ1-6,TRBV20-1
CRGTKSYNEQFF,TRBJ2-1,TRBV20-1
CASSLGGLTGYTF,TRBJ1-2,TRBV7-2
CSARDPRPDRVQETQYF,TRBJ2-5,TRBV20-1
CASSSRRADRALGTEAFF,TRBJ1-1,TRBV28
CASSYSTGDHTEAFF,TRBJ1-1,TRBV6-5
CASSLFRGPQETQYF,TRBJ2-5,TRBV7-3
CSARSFPSYEQYF,TRBJ2-7,TRBV20-1
CASSSAGTGVEQYF,TRBJ2-7,TRBV12-3/TRBV12-4
CATATGTSNTGELFF,TRBJ2-2,TRBV24-1
CASSGQGLDTQYF,TRBJ2-3,TRBV7-6
CAISESWETYEQYF,TRBJ2-7,TRBV10-3
CASSSEGQAWDTQYF,TRBJ2-3,TRBV12-3/TRBV12-4
CAISWTYF,TRBJ2-4,TRBV6-5
CATDKLDGTEAFF,TRBJ1-1,TRBV5-1
CASSQLGLAGLHGYNEQFF,TRBJ2-1,TRBV11-1
CASSTRLADSYEQYF,TRBJ2-7,TRBV12-3/TRBV12-4
CASSQGTTLNEQFF,TRBJ2-1,TRBV3-1
CASSFQGISGDYNEQFF,TRBJ2-1,TRBV5-1
CASSLGSSGMYNEQFF,TRBJ2-1,TRBV12-3/TRBV12-4
CASSFDLALNTQYF,TRBJ2-3,TRBV5-1
CSVEVVGAGTEAFF,TRBJ1-1,TRBV29-1
CARETGGERNTDTQYF,TRBJ2-3,TRBV28
CSARALAGAPIEQYF,TRBJ2-7,TRBV20-1
CSVENGGQGANVLTF,TRBJ2-6,TRBV29-1